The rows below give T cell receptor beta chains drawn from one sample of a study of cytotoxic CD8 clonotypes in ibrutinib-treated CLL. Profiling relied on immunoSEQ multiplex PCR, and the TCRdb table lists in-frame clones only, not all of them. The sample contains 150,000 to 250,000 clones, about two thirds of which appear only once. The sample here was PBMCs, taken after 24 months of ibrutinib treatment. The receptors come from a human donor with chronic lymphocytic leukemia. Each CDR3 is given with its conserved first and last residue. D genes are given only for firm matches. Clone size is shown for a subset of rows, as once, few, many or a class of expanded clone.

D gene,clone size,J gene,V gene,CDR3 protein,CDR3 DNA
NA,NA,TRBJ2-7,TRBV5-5,CASSLAVSGVSEQYF,TGTGCCAGCAGCTTGGCCGTCTCGGGAGTTAGCGAGCAGTACTTC
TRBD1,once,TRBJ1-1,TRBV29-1,CSVEGQGKAFF,TGCAGCGTTGAAGGACAGGGGAAAGCTTTCTTT
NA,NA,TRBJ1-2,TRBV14,CASSRSRPGYGYTF,TGTGCCAGCAGTCGTTCTAGGCCGGGCTATGGCTACACCTTC
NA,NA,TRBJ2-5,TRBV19,CASSGQSVETQYF,TGTGCCAGTAGTGGACAGTCTGTTGAGACCCAGTACTTC
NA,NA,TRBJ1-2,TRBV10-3,CAISARGSGYGYTF,TGTGCCATCAGCGCACGGGGGTCGGGCTATGGCTACACCTTC
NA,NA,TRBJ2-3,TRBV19,CASSILRRTDTQYF,TGTGCCAGTAGTATTCTTCGCCGCACAGATACGCAGTATTTT
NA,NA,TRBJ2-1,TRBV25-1,CASSVFGFSSYNEQFF,TGTGCCAGCAGTGTTTTCGGGTTCAGCTCCTACAATGAGCAGTTCTTC
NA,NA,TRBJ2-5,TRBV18,CASSPQGIMETQYF,TGTGCCAGCTCACCACAGGGAATCATGGAGACCCAGTACTTC
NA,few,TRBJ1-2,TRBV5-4,CASSYGIDNGYTF,TGTGCCAGCAGCTATGGGATAGACAATGGCTACACCTTC
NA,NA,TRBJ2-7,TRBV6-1,CASSVYSYEQYF,TGTGCCAGCAGTGTGTACTCCTACGAGCAGTACTTC
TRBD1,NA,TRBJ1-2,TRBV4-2,CASSQDDREFYGYTF,TGTGCCAGCAGCCAAGATGACAGGGAATTTTATGGCTACACCTTC
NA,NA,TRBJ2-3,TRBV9,CASSVGLSTDTQYF,TGTGCCAGCAGCGTGGGACTGAGCACAGATACGCAGTATTTT
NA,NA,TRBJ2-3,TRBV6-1,CASLEGRSTDTQYF,TGTGCCAGCTTGGAGGGACGGAGCACAGATACGCAGTATTTT
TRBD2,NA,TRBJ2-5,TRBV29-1,CSVNGLAGEVWETQYF,TGCAGCGTCAATGGACTAGCGGGAGAAGTCTGGGAGACCCAGTACTTC
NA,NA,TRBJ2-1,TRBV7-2,CASSLVSGRTTYNEQFF,TGTGCCAGCAGCTTAGTTTCTGGGAGGACGACCTACAATGAGCAGTTCTTC
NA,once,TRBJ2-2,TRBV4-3,CASSSQVRYTGELFF,TGCGCCAGCAGCTCCCAGGTGAGGTACACCGGGGAGCTGTTTTTT
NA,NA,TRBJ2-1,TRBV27,CASSLGLGNEQFF,TGTGCCAGCAGTTTGGGCCTTGGGAATGAGCAGTTCTTC
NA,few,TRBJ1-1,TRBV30,CAWSVSPTEAFF,TGTGCCTGGAGTGTATCCCCTACTGAAGCTTTCTTT
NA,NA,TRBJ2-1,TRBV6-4,CASSDSKGVGVPYNEQFF,TGTGCCAGCAGTGACTCCAAAGGTGTGGGAGTCCCCTACAATGAGCAGTTCTTC
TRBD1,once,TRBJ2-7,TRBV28,CASGPGDRGGYYEQYF,TGTGCCAGCGGGCCCGGGGACAGGGGAGGGTACTACGAGCAGTACTTC
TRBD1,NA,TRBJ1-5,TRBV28,CASNFPGQASNQPQHF,TGTGCCAGCAATTTCCCGGGACAGGCCAGCAATCAGCCCCAGCATTTT
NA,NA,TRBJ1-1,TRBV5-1,CASSSGPHLGDTEAFF,TGCGCCAGCAGCTCCGGGCCTCACCTTGGGGACACTGAAGCTTTCTTT
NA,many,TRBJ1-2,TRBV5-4,CASSLEQNHYGYTF,TGTGCCAGCAGCTTGGAGCAGAACCACTATGGCTACACCTTC
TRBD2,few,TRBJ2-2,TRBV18,CASSPGREGATGELFF,TGTGCCAGCTCACCGGGGCGGGAGGGTGCCACCGGGGAGCTGTTTTTT
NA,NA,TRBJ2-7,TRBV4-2,CASSQAIPGLLGYEQYF,TGTGCCAGCAGCCAAGCGATACCGGGACTCCTCGGTTACGAGCAGTACTTC
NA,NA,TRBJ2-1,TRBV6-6,CASSTRSGSYNEQFF,TGTGCCAGCAGTACCCGGAGCGGCTCCTACAATGAGCAGTTCTTC
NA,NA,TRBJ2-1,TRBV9,CASSVGLGISSYNEQFF,TGTGCCAGCAGCGTAGGATTGGGAATAAGCTCCTACAATGAGCAGTTCTTC
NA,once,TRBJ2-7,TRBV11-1,CASQQGTYEQYF,TGTGCCAGTCAGCAAGGAACTTACGAGCAGTACTTC
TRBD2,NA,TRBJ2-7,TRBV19,CASSISSGVPYEQYF,TGTGCCAGTAGTATATCCAGCGGGGTGCCCTACGAGCAGTACTTC
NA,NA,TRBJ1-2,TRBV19,CASSIDWDDYGYTF,TGTGCCAGTAGTATAGATTGGGACGACTATGGCTACACCTTC
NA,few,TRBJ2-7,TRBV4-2,CASSQDFGSADLDEQYF,TGTGCCAGCAGCCAAGATTTCGGATCCGCCGATCTGGACGAGCAGTACTTC
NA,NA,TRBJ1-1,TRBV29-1,CSVEGGTRNTEAFF,TGCAGCGTTGAAGGGGGCACCCGAAACACTGAAGCTTTCTTT
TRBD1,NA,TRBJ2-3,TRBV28,CASTPTPGTASDTQYF,TGTGCCAGCACCCCTACCCCCGGGACAGCCTCAGATACGCAGTATTTT
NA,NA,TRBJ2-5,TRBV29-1,CSVERPPGQVWETQYF,TGCAGCGTTGAAAGGCCACCCGGGCAGGTCTGGGAGACCCAGTACTTC
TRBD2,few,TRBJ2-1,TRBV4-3,CASSQDWVAGGRYEQFF,TGCGCCAGCAGCCAAGATTGGGTCGCGGGAGGTAGATATGAGCAGTTCTTC
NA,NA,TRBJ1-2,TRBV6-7,CASRTRTVHRGYTF,TGTGCCAGCAGGACACGGACAGTTCATCGTGGCTACACCTTC
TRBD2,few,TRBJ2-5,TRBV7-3,CASSQGLAKTQYF,TGTGCCAGCAGCCAAGGACTAGCCAAGACCCAGTACTTC
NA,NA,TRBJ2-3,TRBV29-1,CSGNLRQGRVTDTQYF,TGCAGCGGGAACCTCCGACAGGGGAGGGTGACAGATACGCAGTATTTT
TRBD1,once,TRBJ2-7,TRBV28,CASSFPGRGKEQYF,TGTGCCAGCAGTTTTCCTGGCAGGGGGAAGGAGCAGTACTTC
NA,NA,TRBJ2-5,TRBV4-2,CASSHDREGETQYF,TGTGCCAGCAGCCATGACAGGGAGGGGGAGACCCAGTACTTC
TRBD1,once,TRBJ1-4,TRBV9,CASSAQGALTNEKLFF,TGTGCCAGCAGCGCACAGGGGGCGCTGACTAATGAAAAACTGTTTTTT
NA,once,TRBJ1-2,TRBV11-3,CASWAGYTF,TGTGCCAGCTGGGCCGGCTACACCTTC
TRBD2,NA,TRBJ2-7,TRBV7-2,CASIPFSGGTYEQYF,TGTGCCAGCATCCCCTTCTCGGGAGGGACCTACGAGCAGTACTTC
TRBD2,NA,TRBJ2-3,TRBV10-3,CAIGTSGRDTQYF,TGTGCCATCGGGACTAGCGGGAGGGATACGCAGTATTTT
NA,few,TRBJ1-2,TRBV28,CASSPARWLLYGYTF,TGTGCCAGCAGCCCGGCGAGGTGGTTATTGTATGGCTACACCTTC
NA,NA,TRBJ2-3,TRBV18,CASSPGDTQYF,TGTGCCAGCTCACCGGGGGATACGCAGTATTTT
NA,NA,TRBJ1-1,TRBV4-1,CASSQVSRQQNTEAFF,TGCGCCAGCAGCCAAGTTTCTCGACAGCAGAACACTGAAGCTTTCTTT
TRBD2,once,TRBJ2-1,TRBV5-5,CASSLTTSGDNEQFF,TGTGCCAGCAGCCTGACGACTAGCGGAGACAATGAGCAGTTCTTC
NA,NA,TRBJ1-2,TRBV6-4,CASSEAGNYGYTF,TGTGCCAGCAGTGAGGCAGGGAACTATGGCTACACCTTC
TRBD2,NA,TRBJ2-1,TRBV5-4,CASSLGLAGGKNEQFF,TGTGCCAGCAGCTTGGGTCTAGCGGGAGGAAAGAATGAGCAGTTCTTC
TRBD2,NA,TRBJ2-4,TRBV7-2,CASRPTSGVQYF,TGTGCCAGCAGACCTACTAGCGGCGTTCAGTACTTC
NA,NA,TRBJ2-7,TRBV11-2,CASSSTDRYEQYF,TGTGCCAGCAGCTCCACAGACAGGTACGAGCAGTACTTC
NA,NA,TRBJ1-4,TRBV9,CASSVSNLNEKLFF,TGTGCCAGCAGCGTAAGCAATCTTAATGAAAAACTGTTTTTT
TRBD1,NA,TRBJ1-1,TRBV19,CASSRRTGGGSEDTEAFF,TGTGCCAGTAGCCGACGGACAGGGGGCGGGTCGGAGGACACTGAAGCTTTCTTT
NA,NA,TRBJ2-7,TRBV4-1,CASSQVYIRQDSYEQYF,TGCGCCAGCAGCCAAGTTTACATTCGACAGGACTCCTACGAGCAGTACTTC
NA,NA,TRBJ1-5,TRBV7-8,CASSLGVEYSNQPQHF,TGTGCCAGCAGCTTAGGCGTAGAGTATAGCAATCAGCCCCAGCATTTT
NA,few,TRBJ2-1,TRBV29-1,CSVPTTPGTYNEQFF,TGCAGCGTTCCAACAACTCCCGGGACCTACAATGAGCAGTTCTTC
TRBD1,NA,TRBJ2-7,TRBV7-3,CASSLTGGTGTYEQYF,TGTGCCAGCAGCTTAACTGGTGGGACAGGTACCTACGAGCAGTACTTC
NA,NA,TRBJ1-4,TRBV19,CASSIVGEPEKLFF,TGTGCCAGTAGTATAGTAGGGGAGCCCGAAAAACTGTTTTTT